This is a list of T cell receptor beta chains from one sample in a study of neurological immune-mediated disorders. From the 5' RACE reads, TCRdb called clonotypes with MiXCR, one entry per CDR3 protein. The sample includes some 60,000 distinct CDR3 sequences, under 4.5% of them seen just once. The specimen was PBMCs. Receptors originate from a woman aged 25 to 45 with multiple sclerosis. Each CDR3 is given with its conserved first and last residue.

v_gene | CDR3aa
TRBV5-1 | CASSLGLINYNEQFF
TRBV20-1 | CSAKTGVGQPQHF
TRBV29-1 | CSVADSRSDNEQFF
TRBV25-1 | CASSDLALPLHF
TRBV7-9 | CASSLIGSGNQPQHF
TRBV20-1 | CSGPPGVGGFGQETQYF
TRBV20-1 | CSAKGVPHPGYTF
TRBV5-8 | CASSTRQVQTQYF
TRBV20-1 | CSASGTAVTEAFF
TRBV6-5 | CASSLLSGGRETQYF